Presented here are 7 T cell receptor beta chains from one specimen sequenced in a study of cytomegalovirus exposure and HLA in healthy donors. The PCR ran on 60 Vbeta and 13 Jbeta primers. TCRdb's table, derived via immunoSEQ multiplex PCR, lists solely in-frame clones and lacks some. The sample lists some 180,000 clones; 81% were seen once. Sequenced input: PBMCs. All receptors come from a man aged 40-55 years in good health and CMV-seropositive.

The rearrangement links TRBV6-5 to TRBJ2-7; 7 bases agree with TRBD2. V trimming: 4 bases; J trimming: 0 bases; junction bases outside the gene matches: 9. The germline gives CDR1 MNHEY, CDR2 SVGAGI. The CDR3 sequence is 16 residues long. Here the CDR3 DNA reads TGTGCCAGCAGTTGGGGGGGGAGGACTCGCTCCTACGAGCAGTACTTC. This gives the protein CASSWGGRTRSYEQYF.

CDR3 region: CASSEGTGGSYEQYF. The CDR3 coding sequence is TGTGCCAGCAGTGAAGGGACAGGGGGCTCCTACGAGCAGTACTTC. The V and J genes are TRBV6-1 and TRBJ2-7, with 10 nucleotides matching TRBD1. With 1 base clipped from V and 0 bases from J, the junction kept 0 bases outside the gene matches. Germline CDR1 MNHNS, CDR2 SASEGT. The CDR3 sequence is 15 residues long.

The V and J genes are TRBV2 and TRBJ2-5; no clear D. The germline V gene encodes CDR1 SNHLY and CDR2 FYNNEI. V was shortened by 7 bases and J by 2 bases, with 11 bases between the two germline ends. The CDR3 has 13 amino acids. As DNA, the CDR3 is TGTGCCAGCACCCCTCTGGAGCAAGAGACCCAGTACTTC. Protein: CASTPLEQETQYF.

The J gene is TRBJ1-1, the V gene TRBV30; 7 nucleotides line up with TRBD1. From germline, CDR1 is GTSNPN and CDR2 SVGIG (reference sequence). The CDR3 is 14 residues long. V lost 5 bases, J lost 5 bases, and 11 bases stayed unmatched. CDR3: CAWSQTGVWTEAFF. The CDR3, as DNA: TGTGCCTGGTCCCAAACAGGGGTATGGACTGAAGCTTTCTTT.

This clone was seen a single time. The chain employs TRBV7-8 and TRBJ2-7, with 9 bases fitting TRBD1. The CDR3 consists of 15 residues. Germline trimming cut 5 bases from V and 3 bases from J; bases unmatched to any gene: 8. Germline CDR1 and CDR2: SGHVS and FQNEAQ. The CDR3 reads CASSPGTGKSYEQYF. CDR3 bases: TGTGCCAGCAGCCCCGGGACAGGGAAGAGCTACGAGCAGTACTTC.

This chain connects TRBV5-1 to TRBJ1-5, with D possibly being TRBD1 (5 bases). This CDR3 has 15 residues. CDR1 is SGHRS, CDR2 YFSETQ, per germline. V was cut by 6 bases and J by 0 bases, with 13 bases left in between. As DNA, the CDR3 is TGCGCCAGCAACGTGAGACAGAATAGCAATCAGCCCCAGCATTTT. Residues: CASNVRQNSNQPQHF.

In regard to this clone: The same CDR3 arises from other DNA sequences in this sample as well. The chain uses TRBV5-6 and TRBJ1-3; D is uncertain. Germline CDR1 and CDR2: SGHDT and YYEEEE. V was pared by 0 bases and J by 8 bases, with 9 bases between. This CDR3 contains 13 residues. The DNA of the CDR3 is TGTGCCAGCAGCTTGGCGGGAGTGTACACCATATATTTT. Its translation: CASSLAGVYTIYF.